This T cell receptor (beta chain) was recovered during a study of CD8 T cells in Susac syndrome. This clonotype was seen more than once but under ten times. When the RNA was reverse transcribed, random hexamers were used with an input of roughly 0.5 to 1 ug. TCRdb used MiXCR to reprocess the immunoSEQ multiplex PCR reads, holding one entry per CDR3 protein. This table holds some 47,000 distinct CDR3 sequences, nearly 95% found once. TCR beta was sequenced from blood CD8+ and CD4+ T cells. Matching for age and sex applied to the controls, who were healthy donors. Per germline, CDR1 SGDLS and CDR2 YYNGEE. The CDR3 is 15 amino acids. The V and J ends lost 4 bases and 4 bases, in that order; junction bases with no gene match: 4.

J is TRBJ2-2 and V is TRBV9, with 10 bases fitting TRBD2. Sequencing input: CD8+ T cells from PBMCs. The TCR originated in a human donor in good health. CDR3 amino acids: CASSIASGSTGELFF. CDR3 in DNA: TGTGCCAGCAGCATCGCTAGCGGGAGCACCGGGGAGCTGTTTTTT.